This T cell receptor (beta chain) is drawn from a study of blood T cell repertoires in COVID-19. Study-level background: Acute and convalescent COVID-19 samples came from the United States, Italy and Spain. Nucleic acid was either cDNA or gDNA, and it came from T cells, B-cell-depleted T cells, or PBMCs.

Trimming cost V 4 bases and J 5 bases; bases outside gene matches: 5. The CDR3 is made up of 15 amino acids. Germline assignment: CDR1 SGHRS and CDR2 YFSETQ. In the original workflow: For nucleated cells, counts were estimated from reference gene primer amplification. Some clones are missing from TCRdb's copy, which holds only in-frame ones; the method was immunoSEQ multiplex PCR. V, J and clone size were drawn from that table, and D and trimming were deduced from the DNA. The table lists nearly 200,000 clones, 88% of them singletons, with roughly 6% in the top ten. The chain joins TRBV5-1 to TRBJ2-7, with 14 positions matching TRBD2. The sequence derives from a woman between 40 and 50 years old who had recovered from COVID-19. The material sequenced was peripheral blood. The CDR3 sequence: CASSPAGLAGDEQYF. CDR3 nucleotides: TGCGCCAGCAGCCCTGCGGGACTAGCGGGAGACGAGCAGTACTTC.